This record concerns one T cell receptor beta chain sequence. Its antigen remains unidentified. This sample was included in a study of T cell clonotyping in hematopoietic cell transplantation. Assay used: immunoSEQ multiplex PCR; TCRdb lists only in-frame clones, some missing. The sample includes over 15,000 clones, over 90% seen only once; the top ten take about 5.4%. CDR1 is SGHDT, CDR2 YYEEEE, per germline. V lost 4 bases, J lost 5 bases, and 13 bases lay in between. This CDR3 comprises 13 residues. General study findings and limits: CD4 and CD8 repertoire contributions could not be separated without sorting.

The sequence was collected from a man aged 35 to 55 in good health. Some clones in this sample may be carry-over from other donors' samples. This chain links TRBV5-6 with TRBJ2-7, with a tentative D call TRBD1 (6 bases). Material for sequencing was peripheral blood mononuclear cells. CDR3: CASSDRNRDEQYF. As DNA, the CDR3 is TGTGCCAGCAGCGACCGGAACAGGGACGAGCAGTACTTC.